This T cell receptor (beta chain) was found in a study of blood T cell repertoires in COVID-19. On the study more broadly: Both acute and convalescent COVID-19 samples were obtained from the United States, Italy and Spain. PBMCs, B-cell-depleted T cells, or T cells provided the cDNA or gDNA that made up the material.

The ends were cut back, 2 bases at V and 0 bases at J, with 5 bases in the middle. Germline-derived CDR1 and CDR2 are MNHEY and SVGAGI. The CDR3 has 15 amino acids. Libraries were prepared by immunoSEQ multiplex PCR; TCRdb keeps only in-frame clonotypes and omits some of them. The table lists roughly 200,000 clones, roughly 84% of them singletons. The TCR comes from a woman in her 30s who had been exposed to COVID-19. The sample comprised PBMCs or T cells enriched from blood (not recorded which). This chain uses TRBV6-5 with TRBJ2-6; the D is unclear. CDR3 loop: CASSYRFSGANVLTF. DNA of the CDR3: TGTGCCAGCAGTTACCGGTTCTCTGGGGCCAACGTCCTGACTTTC.